This paragraph covers one T cell receptor beta chain sequence. The sample belongs to a study of blood T cell repertoires in COVID-19. Study information: PBMCs, B-cell-depleted T cells, or T cells provided the cDNA or gDNA that made up the material.

The table came from immunoSEQ multiplex PCR; TCRdb's copy has only in-frame clones and leaves some out. The table has a few hundred thousand clones, about 92% seen once. The CDR3 spans 13 residues. Germline V lookup: CDR1 SNHLY, CDR2 FYNNEI. Trimming removed 6 bases from V and 1 base from J, with 9 bases in between. The J gene is TRBJ1-2, the V gene TRBV2; possibly TRBD1 for D (5 bases). Sequenced material: PBMCs or T cells enriched from blood (not recorded which). This clonotype originated in a woman aged 25 to 39 who had recovered from COVID-19. DNA of the CDR3: TGTGCCAGCAGCCCCGACAGTAACTATGGCTACACCTTC. It codes for CASSPDSNYGYTF.